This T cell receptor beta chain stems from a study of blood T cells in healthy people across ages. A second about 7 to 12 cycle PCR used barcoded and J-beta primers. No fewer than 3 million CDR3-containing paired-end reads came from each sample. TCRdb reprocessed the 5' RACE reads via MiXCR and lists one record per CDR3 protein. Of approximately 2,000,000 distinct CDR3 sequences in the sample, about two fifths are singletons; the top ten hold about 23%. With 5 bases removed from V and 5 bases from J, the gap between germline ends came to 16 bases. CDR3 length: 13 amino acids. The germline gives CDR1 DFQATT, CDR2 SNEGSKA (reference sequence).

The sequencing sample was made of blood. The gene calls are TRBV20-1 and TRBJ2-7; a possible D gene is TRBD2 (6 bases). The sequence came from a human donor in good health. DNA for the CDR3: TGCAGTGCTGCCCGGGGTCAGCGGGACGAGCAGTACTTC. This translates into CSAARGQRDEQYF.